This record concerns one T cell receptor (beta chain) sequence. This sample is drawn from a study of blood T cell repertoires in COVID-19. Overall study: Samples came from the United States, Italy and Spain, spanning acute and convalescent COVID-19. The analysed material was cDNA or gDNA that came from T cells, B-cell-depleted T cells, or PBMCs.

Germline trimming cut 7 bases from V and 2 bases from J; bases unmatched to any gene: 4. CDR1 MNHEY and CDR2 SVGAGI come from the germline V gene. The CDR3 spans 13 residues. The authors' processing: Amplification of reference gene primers was used by the study to estimate nucleated cell counts. Profiled with immunoSEQ multiplex PCR; TCRdb holds only in-frame clones, not every one. V and J calls and clone size are as listed in that table; D and trimming were resolved from the DNA. The sample holds about 260,000 clones, 88% seen once. This rearrangement joins TRBV6-5 to TRBJ2-5, with TRBD2 matching over 7 bases. This TCR was sampled from a man aged 55 to 69 who had recovered from COVID-19. What was sequenced was peripheral blood. CDR3 nucleotides: TGTGCCAGCAAGGCGGGGGTGCAAGAGACCCAGTACTTC. It is translated as CASKAGVQETQYF.